A single sample is the source of the 32 T cell receptor beta chains below, sequenced in a study of T cell repertoires in ileal Crohn's disease (dated by TCRdb to about 2019). In light of the paper, this sample's time point label describes: neoterminal ileum biopsy at postoperative endoscopy, about 6 months after surgery. Receptor amplification or capture employed the immunoSEQ multiplex PCR assay. Sourced from immuneACCESS, this table was stored by TCRdb with only in-frame sequences that have V and J called. A share of the clones is absent; for the studies checked, an unresolved V gene accounts for under half, and the remainder has no known explanation. This sample is represented by some 10,000 clones; about 82% of them were singletons. The leading ten clones occupy approximately 16% of the sample. Sequences were obtained from ileal tissue. These receptors were collected from an adult with Crohn's disease.

This clone was counted between two and nine times. V usage is TRBV2 and J usage is TRBJ2-7; 11 bases agree with TRBD2. There are 16 residues in the CDR3. Germline V CDR1 and CDR2: SNHLY, FYNNEI. V lost 3 bases, J lost 1 base, and 5 bases stayed unmatched. For the CDR3, the DNA is TGTGCCAGCAGTGAGGTTCTAGCGGGGGGATCCTACGAGCAGTACTTC. Amino acids: CASSEVLAGGSYEQYF.

In the case of this clone: This same CDR3 is encoded by further DNA sequences in the sample. This rearrangement joins TRBV29-1 to TRBJ2-3, with a tentative D call TRBD2 (6 bases). Trimming pared 4 bases from V and 0 bases from J, leaving 8 bases between. Germline V CDR1 and CDR2: SQVTM, ANQGSEA. This CDR3 region has 13 residues. CDR3 nucleotides: TGCAGCGTTGTAGGAGGGAGCACAGATACGCAGTATTTT. Translated: CSVVGGSTDTQYF.

This clone was counted only a few times. This chain links TRBV2 with TRBJ1-4, with 8 bases fitting TRBD1. J was trimmed by 5 bases and V by 2 bases; bases with no gene match: 1. Germline CDR1 SNHLY, CDR2 FYNNEI. The CDR3 is 14 residues long. In nucleotides, the CDR3 is TGTGCCAGCAGTGAAAGGGACAGGAATGAAAAACTGTTTTTT. It codes for CASSERDRNEKLFF.

The V call is TRBV27, the J call TRBJ1-2; D is possibly TRBD1 (6 bases). Germline CDR1 is MNHEY and CDR2 is SMNVEV (reference sequence). CDR3 length: 13 residues. The ends were cut back, 6 bases at V and 8 bases at J, with 16 bases in the middle. CDR3 DNA: TGTGCCAGCAGGGGGGCGTTATTCCTCGGCTACACCTTC. Translation gives CASRGALFLGYTF.

The chain links TRBV5-1 to TRBJ1-2, with TRBD1 matching 12 bases. Germline lookup yields CDR1 SGHRS and CDR2 YFSETQ. The CDR3 covers 14 residues. V gave up 5 bases and J gave up 6 bases; unmatched junction bases: 5. This CDR3 reads CASSRDRGLDGYTF. The CDR3 DNA reads TGCGCCAGCAGTCGGGACAGGGGGCTTGATGGCTACACCTTC.

About this clone itself: This specimen includes other DNA sequences encoding the same CDR3. The V gene is TRBV4-2, the J gene TRBJ2-3; 10 bases line up with TRBD2. After removal of 1 base from V and 1 base from J, the junction contained 2 bases not matched to a gene. The CDR3 totals 16 residues. CDR1 is LGHNA and CDR2 is YNFKEQ in the germline V gene. CDR3 nucleotides: TGTGCCAGCAGCCAAGCGCTAGCGGGGGGCACAGATACGCAGTATTTT. It codes for CASSQALAGGTDTQYF.

This clone was seen a handful of times. The rearrangement links TRBV14 to TRBJ1-4; no clear D gene. Trimming stripped 1 base from V and 5 bases from J, with 5 bases between. Germline loops: CDR1 SGHDN, CDR2 FVKESK. This CDR3 spans 13 amino acids. CDR3 DNA sequence: TGTGCCAGCAGCCAAGGACTCAATGAAAAACTGTTTTTT. Translated, it gives CASSQGLNEKLFF.

This clone was observed a handful of times. V and J are TRBV5-6 and TRBJ2-1; 7 bases align to TRBD2. Germline lookup yields CDR1 SGHDT and CDR2 YYEEEE. The length of the CDR3 is 16 residues. Germline trimming cut 5 bases from V and 5 bases from J; bases unmatched to any gene: 13. The CDR3 protein is CASSWMGGTIHNEQFF. In DNA, the CDR3 is TGTGCCAGCAGTTGGATGGGCGGGACTATACACAATGAGCAGTTCTTC.

The chain couples TRBV5-1 to TRBJ2-6, with 8 positions matching TRBD1. CDR1 SGHRS and CDR2 YFSETQ come from the germline V gene. The CDR3 totals 16 residues. After removal of 3 bases from V and 2 bases from J, the junction contained 4 bases not matched to a gene. This CDR3 is CASSSTGDPGANVLTF. CDR3 sequence (DNA): TGCGCCAGCAGCTCGACAGGGGATCCTGGGGCCAACGTCCTGACTTTC.

The V call is TRBV30, the J call TRBJ2-5; TRBD2 might be the D (6 bases). V gave up 4 bases and J gave up 7 bases, with 16 bases separating them. Germline values: CDR1 GTSNPN, CDR2 SVGIG (reference sequence). CDR3 size: 13 residues. The CDR3 nucleotides read TGTGCCTGGAAGGTTGGAGGGAGTGGGACCCAGTACTTC. It specifies CAWKVGGSGTQYF. Variable domain in full (rest from reference TRBV30 and TRBJ2-5): SQTIHQWPATLVQPVGSPLSLECTVEGTSNPNLYWYRQAAGRGLQLLFYSVGIGQISSEVPQNLSASRPQDRQFILSSKKLLLSDSGFYLCAWKVGGSGTQYFGPGTRLLVL.

This chain joins TRBV27 and TRBJ1-5, with 7 nucleotides matching TRBD1. The junction had 5 bases not matched to a gene; V was cut back by 5 bases and J by 4 bases. The CDR3 contains 14 residues. From germline, CDR1 is MNHEY and CDR2 SMNVEV (reference sequence). CDR3 sequence (DNA): TGTGCCAGCAGTCCACGACAGGGAAATCAGCCCCAGCATTTT. Translating it yields CASSPRQGNQPQHF.

The J gene is TRBJ1-2, the V gene TRBV6-5; TRBD1 might be the D (6 bases). CDR3 length: 16 amino acids. Germline CDR1 is MNHEY and CDR2 is SVGAGI. The V end lost 2 bases, the J end lost 2 bases, and 15 bases lay between the germline ends. CDR3 region: CASSYPLGGGNYGYTF. CDR3 coding DNA: TGTGCCAGCAGTTACCCCCTAGGGGGGGGCAACTATGGCTACACCTTC.

The chain joins TRBV11-2 to TRBJ2-6, with TRBD1 matching over 11 bases. This CDR3 is 20 amino acids long. Trimming removed 0 bases from V and 4 bases from J; junction bases left unmatched: 11. Germline CDR1 is SGHAT and CDR2 is FQNNGV. The CDR3 loop is CASSLDHGDRGSPGANVLTF. As DNA, the CDR3 is TGTGCCAGCAGCTTAGATCATGGGGACAGGGGGAGTCCCGGGGCCAACGTCCTGACTTTC.

The rearrangement uses TRBV7-6 and TRBJ1-1; 11 nucleotides agree with TRBD1. V dropped 5 bases and J dropped 3; count of bases not matched to a gene: 5. CDR1 SGHVS and CDR2 FNYEAQ come from the germline V gene. The CDR3 consists of 15 residues. CDR3 DNA sequence: TGTGCCAGCAGCGGGGGGACAGGGGGGTACACTGAAGCTTTCTTT. Translation gives CASSGGTGGYTEAFF.

This chain joins TRBV19 and TRBJ2-2, with 8 bases identical to TRBD1. This CDR3 comprises 15 residues. V lost 6 bases, J lost 5 bases, and 8 bases stayed unmatched. Germline CDR1 LNHDA, CDR2 SQIVND (reference sequence). In DNA form, the CDR3 reads TGTGCCAGTAGGTTTGGCAGGGGGCTGACCGGGGAGCTGTTTTTT. It is translated as CASRFGRGLTGELFF.

The chain carries TRBV30 and TRBJ2-1; D is unclear. The CDR3 contains 16 residues. V dropped 0 bases and J dropped 0 bases, with 12 bases sitting between them. CDR1 and CDR2 (germline): GTSNPN, SVGIG (reference sequence). CDR3 sequence: CAWSVLGRNSYNEQFF. The DNA for the CDR3 is TGTGCCTGGAGTGTACTTGGGCGTAACTCCTACAATGAGCAGTTCTTC. The full variable domain, rest sourced from reference TRBV30 and TRBJ2-1, is SQTIHQWPATLVQPVGSPLSLECTVEGTSNPNLYWYRQAAGRGLQLLFYSVGIGQISSEVPQNLSASRPQDRQFILSSKKLLLSDSGFYLCAWSVLGRNSYNEQFFGPGTRLTVL.

V gene TRBV19 combines with J gene TRBJ2-6; D is perhaps TRBD1 (5 bases). Looked up from germline, CDR1 is LNHDA and CDR2 is SQIVND (reference sequence). This CDR3 region has 14 residues. Deletions cut 8 bases from V and 0 bases from J, with 8 bases between. CDR3 residues: CASEDSSGANVLTF. CDR3 nucleotides: TGTGCCAGTGAAGACAGCTCTGGGGCCAACGTCCTGACTTTC.

A remark on this clone: Germline and junction disagree at one end, which may indicate a read error. The chain uses TRBV4-1 and TRBJ2-7; 7 positions match TRBD2. The germline CDR1 and CDR2 sequences are MGHRA and YSYEKL. The CDR3 is made up of 15 amino acids. CDR3 bases: TGCGCCAGCGGCCAAGCCCCTAGCGGCTCCTACGAGCAGTACTTC. Its protein product is CASGQAPSGSYEQYF.

The gene calls are TRBV18 and TRBJ1-4; 9 bases match TRBD1. J was trimmed by 6 bases and V by 0 bases; bases with no gene match: 2. Germline values: CDR1 KGHSH, CDR2 LQKENI. This CDR3 has 15 residues. The CDR3 bases are TGTGCCAGCTCACCACCGGGACAGGGCCATGAAAAACTGTTTTTT. Its translation: CASSPPGQGHEKLFF.

This clone was observed once. The chain is built from TRBV5-6 and TRBJ2-1, with D unresolved. V was cut by 4 bases and J by 6 bases, with 8 bases left in between. The CDR3 contains 12 residues. Per the germline V gene, CDR1 is SGHDT and CDR2 is YYEEEE. The chain's CDR3 is CASSTQLNEQFF. The CDR3 DNA sequence: TGTGCCAGCAGCACACAGCTCAATGAGCAGTTCTTC.

This chain links TRBV5-1 with TRBJ2-7; 9 nucleotides line up with TRBD1. This CDR3 region has 12 residues. Germline-derived CDR1 and CDR2 are SGHRS and YFSETQ. V shed 4 bases and J 4 bases; nucleotides not matched to a gene: 0. CDR3 sequence: CASSGTGYEQYF. The CDR3 nucleotides are TGCGCCAGCAGCGGGACAGGGTACGAGCAGTACTTC.

This clone was recorded a few times. The rearrangement links TRBV10-3 to TRBJ1-4; D might be TRBD1 (6 bases). Trimming shortened V by 4 bases and J by 10 bases, and 16 bases separated the two germline ends. The CDR3 has 14 amino acids. The germline gives CDR1 ENHRY, CDR2 SYGVKD. This CDR3 is CAISASGEGGKLFF. The CDR3 coding sequence is TGTGCCATCAGTGCGTCAGGGGAAGGCGGAAAACTGTTTTTT.

The chain couples TRBV4-2 to TRBJ1-6; D might be TRBD1 (6 bases). CDR1 is LGHNA, CDR2 YNFKEQ, per germline. V lost 1 base and J 5 bases, leaving 9 bases between the germline ends. This CDR3 region has 15 residues. The CDR3 sequence is CASSQAQGDNSPLHF. Here the CDR3 DNA reads TGTGCCAGCAGCCAAGCACAGGGTGATAATTCACCCCTCCACTTT.

V usage is TRBV18 and J usage is TRBJ1-1; TRBD1 is a possible D gene (6 bases). The CDR3 loop spans 15 amino acids. V was trimmed by 5 bases and J by 5 bases, leaving 18 bases between them. Germline loops: CDR1 KGHSH, CDR2 LQKENI. The CDR3 sequence is CASSTNTGKNTEAFF. In DNA form, the CDR3 reads TGTGCCAGCTCAACAAATACAGGGAAAAATACTGAAGCTTTCTTT.

The chain couples TRBV9 to TRBJ1-2; D is unresolved. The CDR3 is 11 residues long. V was pared by 7 bases and J by 0 bases, with 4 bases between. The germline gives CDR1 SGDLS, CDR2 YYNGEE. CDR3 sequence reads: CASLSNYGYTF. Here the CDR3 DNA reads TGTGCCAGCCTATCTAACTATGGCTACACCTTC. Full variable domain (rest looked up from reference TRBV9 and TRBJ1-2): DSGVTQTPKHLITATGQRVTLRCSPRSGDLSVYWYQQSLDQGLQFLIQYYNGEERAKGNILERFSAQQFPDLHSELNLSSLELGDSALYFCASLSNYGYTFGSGTRLTVV.

This clone appeared a single time. This sequence joins TRBV7-2 and TRBJ2-1; TRBD2 matches at 10 bases. The CDR3 covers 17 residues. Unmatched junction bases numbered 19, after V lost 5 bases and J lost 12 bases. The germline V gene has CDR1 SGHTA and CDR2 FQGNSA. For the CDR3, the DNA is TGTGCCAGCAGCCCCCGGGGGGGGCTAGCGGGGGCCAGGGTGCAGTTCTTC. It translates to CASSPRGGLAGARVQFF.

The sample holds one count of this clone. V is TRBV19 and J is TRBJ2-7; 8 nucleotides line up with TRBD1. CDR1 is LNHDA and CDR2 is SQIVND in the germline V gene (reference sequence). With V trimmed by 1 base and J by 1 base, 15 bases remained unmatched. The CDR3 runs 19 residues. The CDR3 sequence: CASSIAGRQGASGSYEQYF. The CDR3 region has the DNA TGTGCCAGTAGTATAGCAGGGCGGCAGGGGGCAAGTGGGTCCTACGAGCAGTACTTC. Complete variable domain (other parts from reference TRBV19 and TRBJ2-7): DGGITQSPKYLFRKEGQNVTLSCEQNLNHDAMYWYRQDPGQGLRLIYYSQIVNDFQKGDIAEGYSVSREKKESFPLTVTSAQKNPTAFYLCASSIAGRQGASGSYEQYFGPGTRLTVT.

This sequence joins TRBV5-1 and TRBJ2-3; 7 bases line up with TRBD2. CDR1 is SGHRS and CDR2 is YFSETQ in the germline V gene. The CDR3 consists of 18 residues. J gave up 0 bases and V 2 bases, and 12 bases lay outside the gene matches. The CDR3 region is CASSFVGGTLRSTDTQYF. The CDR3 nucleotides are TGCGCCAGCAGCTTTGTGGGGGGGACTTTACGCAGCACAGATACGCAGTATTTT.

This clone was seen more than once but under ten times. The rearrangement links TRBV7-9 to TRBJ1-4; 12 bases are shared with TRBD1. The CDR3 contains 15 residues. Per the germline V gene, CDR1 is SEHNR and CDR2 is FQNEAQ (reference sequence). The ends lost 4 bases at V and 8 bases at J; junction bases unmatched: 5. The CDR3 nucleotides read TGTGCCAGCAGCTGGGGACAGGGGGCGCGGGAAAAACTGTTTTTT. This translates into CASSWGQGAREKLFF. Together with reference TRBV7-9 and TRBJ1-4, the CDR3 gives the full variable domain: DTGVSQNPRHKITKRGQNVTFRCDPISEHNRLYWYRQTLGQGPEFLTYFQNEAQLEKSRLLSDRFSAERPKGSFSTLEIQRTEQGDSAMYLCASSWGQGAREKLFFGSGTQLSVL.

This clone has only a few counts. V is TRBV6-4 and J is TRBJ2-3; 10 bases map to TRBD2. The CDR3 is 13 residues long. With 3 bases clipped from V and 11 bases from J, the junction kept 5 bases outside the gene matches. Per germline, CDR1 MRHNA and CDR2 SNTAGT. Written as DNA, the CDR3 is TGTGCCAGCAGTGAGGGACTAGCGCTGAGGCAGTATTTT. As protein: CASSEGLALRQYF.

The rearrangement links TRBV14 to TRBJ2-3; 11 bases align to TRBD2. Germline CDR1 SGHDN, CDR2 FVKESK. The CDR3 loop spans 12 amino acids. The V and J ends lost 4 bases and 14 bases, in that order; junction bases with no gene match: 5. The CDR3 DNA reads as TGTGCCAGCAGCCCCACTAGCGGGAGTAGGTATTTT. This codes for CASSPTSGSRYF.

This chain joins TRBV30 and TRBJ2-3, with TRBD1 as a possible D gene (5 bases). Germline loops: CDR1 GTSNPN, CDR2 SVGIG (reference sequence). The CDR3 has 13 amino acids. Trimming pared 4 bases from V and 0 bases from J, leaving 8 bases between. This CDR3 reads CAWNDRSTDTQYF. Written as DNA, the CDR3 is TGTGCCTGGAATGACAGAAGCACAGATACGCAGTATTTT.